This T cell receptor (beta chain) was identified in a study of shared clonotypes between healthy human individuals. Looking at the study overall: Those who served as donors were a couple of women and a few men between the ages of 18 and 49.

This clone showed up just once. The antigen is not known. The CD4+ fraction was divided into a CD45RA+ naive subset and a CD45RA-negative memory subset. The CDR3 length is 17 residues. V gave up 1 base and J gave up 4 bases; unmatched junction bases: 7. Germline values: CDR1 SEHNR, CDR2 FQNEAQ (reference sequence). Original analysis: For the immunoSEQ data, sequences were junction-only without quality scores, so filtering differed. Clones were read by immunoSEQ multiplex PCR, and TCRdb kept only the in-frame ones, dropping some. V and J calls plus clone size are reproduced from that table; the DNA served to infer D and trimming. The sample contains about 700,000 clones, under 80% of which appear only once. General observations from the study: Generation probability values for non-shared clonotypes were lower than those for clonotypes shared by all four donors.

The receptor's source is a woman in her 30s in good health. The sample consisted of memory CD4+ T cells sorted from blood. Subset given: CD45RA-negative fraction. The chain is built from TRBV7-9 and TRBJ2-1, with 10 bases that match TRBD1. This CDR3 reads CASSLVLRDRGYNEQFF. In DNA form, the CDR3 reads TGTGCCAGCAGCTTAGTCCTGAGGGACAGGGGATACAATGAGCAGTTCTTC.